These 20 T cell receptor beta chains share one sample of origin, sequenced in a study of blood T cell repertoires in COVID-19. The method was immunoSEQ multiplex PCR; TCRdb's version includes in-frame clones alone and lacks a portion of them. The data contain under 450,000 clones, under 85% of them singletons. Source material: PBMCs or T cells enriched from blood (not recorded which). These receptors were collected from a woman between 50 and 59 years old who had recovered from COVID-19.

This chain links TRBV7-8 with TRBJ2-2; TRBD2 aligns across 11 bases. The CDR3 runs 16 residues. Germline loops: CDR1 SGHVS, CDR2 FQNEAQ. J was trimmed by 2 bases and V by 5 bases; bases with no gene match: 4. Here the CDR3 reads CASSDGLAGNTGELFF. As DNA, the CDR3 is TGTGCCAGCAGCGACGGACTAGCGGGCAACACCGGGGAGCTGTTTTTT.

CDR3 DNA sequence: TGTGCCAGTAGTTTGGACAGGGGAAAGAGGGATTCACCCCTCCACTTT. It yields the protein CASSLDRGKRDSPLHF. This rearrangement joins TRBV19 to TRBJ1-6, with 9 bases lining up with TRBD1. This CDR3 is 16 amino acids long. The germline CDR1 and CDR2 sequences are LNHDA and SQIVND (reference sequence). The V gene end was trimmed by 5 bases and the J gene end by 8 bases; junction bases not matched to a gene: 10.

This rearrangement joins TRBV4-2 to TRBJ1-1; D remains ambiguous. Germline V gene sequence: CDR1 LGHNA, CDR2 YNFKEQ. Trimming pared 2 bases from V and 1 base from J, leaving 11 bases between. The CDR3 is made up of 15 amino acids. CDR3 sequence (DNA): TGTGCCAGCAGCCAACCCTGGGGAGAGAACACTGAAGCTTTCTTT. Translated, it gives CASSQPWGENTEAFF.

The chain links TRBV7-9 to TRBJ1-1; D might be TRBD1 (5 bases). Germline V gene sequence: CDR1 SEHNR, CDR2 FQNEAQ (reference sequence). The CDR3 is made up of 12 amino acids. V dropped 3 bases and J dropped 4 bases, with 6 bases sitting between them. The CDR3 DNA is TGTGCCAGCAGCTTTGACAGCACTGAAGCTTTCTTT. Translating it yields CASSFDSTEAFF.

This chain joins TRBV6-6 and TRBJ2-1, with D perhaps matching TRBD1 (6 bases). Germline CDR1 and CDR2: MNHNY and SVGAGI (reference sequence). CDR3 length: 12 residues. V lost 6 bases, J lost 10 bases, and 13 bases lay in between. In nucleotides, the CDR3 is TGTGCCAGCAGAGATTTCGGGACAGAGCAGTTCTTC. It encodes CASRDFGTEQFF.

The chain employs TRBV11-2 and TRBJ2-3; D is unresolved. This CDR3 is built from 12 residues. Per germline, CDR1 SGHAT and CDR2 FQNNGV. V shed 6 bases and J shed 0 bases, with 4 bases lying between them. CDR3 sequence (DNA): TGTGCCAGCAGTCCTAGCACAGATACGCAGTATTTT. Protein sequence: CASSPSTDTQYF. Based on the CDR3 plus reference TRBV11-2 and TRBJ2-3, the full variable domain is EAGVAQSPRYKIIEKRQSVAFWCNPISGHATLYWYQQILGQGPKLLIQFQNNGVVDDSQLPKDRFSAERLKGVDSTLKIQPAKLEDSAVYLCASSPSTDTQYFGPGTRLTVL.

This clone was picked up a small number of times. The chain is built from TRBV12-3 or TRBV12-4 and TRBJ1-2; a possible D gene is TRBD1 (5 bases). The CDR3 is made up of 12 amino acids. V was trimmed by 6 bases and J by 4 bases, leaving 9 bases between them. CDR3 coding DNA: TGTGCCAGCAGCAGGGATGGCTATGGCTACACCTTC. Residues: CASSRDGYGYTF.

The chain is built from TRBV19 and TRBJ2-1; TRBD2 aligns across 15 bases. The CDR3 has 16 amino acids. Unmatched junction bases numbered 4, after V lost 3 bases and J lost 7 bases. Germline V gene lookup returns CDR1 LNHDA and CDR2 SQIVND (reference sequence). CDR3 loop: CASSIGLAGGQNEQFF. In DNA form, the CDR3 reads TGTGCCAGTAGTATTGGACTAGCGGGAGGGCAAAATGAGCAGTTCTTC.

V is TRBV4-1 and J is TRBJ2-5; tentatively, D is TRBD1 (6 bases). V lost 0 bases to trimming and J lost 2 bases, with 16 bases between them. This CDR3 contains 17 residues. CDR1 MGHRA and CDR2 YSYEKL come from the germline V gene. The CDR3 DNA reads TGCGCCAGCAGCCAAGACCCGTCAGGGGCACTACAAGAGACCCAGTACTTC. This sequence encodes CASSQDPSGALQETQYF.

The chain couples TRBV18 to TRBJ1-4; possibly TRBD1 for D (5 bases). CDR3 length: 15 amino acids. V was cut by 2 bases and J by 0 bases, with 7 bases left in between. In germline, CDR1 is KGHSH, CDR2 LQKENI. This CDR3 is CASSPRGSTNEKLFF. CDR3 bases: TGTGCCAGCTCACCAAGGGGTTCAACTAATGAAAAACTGTTTTTT.

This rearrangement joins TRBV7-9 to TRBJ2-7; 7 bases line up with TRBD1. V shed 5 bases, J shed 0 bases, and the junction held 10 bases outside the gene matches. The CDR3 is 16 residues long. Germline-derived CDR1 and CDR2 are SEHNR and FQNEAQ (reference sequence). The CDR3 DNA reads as TGTGCCAGCAGCACCACACAGGGGCCCAGCTCCTACGAGCAGTACTTC. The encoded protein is CASSTTQGPSSYEQYF.

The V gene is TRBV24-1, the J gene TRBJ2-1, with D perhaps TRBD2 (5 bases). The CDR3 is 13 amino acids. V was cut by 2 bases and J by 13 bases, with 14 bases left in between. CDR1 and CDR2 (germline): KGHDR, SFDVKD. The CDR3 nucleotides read TGTGCCACCAGTGATTCGGTGGGGAGTGATCAGTTCTTC. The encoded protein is CATSDSVGSDQFF.

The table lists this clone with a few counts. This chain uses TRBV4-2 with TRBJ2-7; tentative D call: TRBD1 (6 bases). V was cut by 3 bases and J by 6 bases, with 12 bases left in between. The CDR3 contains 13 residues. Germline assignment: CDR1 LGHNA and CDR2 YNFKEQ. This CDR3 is CASSQEQGAEQYF. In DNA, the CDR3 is TGTGCCAGCAGCCAGGAACAGGGTGCCGAGCAGTACTTC.

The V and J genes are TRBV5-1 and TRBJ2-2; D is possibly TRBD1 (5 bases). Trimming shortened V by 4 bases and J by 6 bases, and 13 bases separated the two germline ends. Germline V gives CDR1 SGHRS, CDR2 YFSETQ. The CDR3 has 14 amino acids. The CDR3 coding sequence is TGCGCCAGCAGCACCAACCAAGGGGCCGGGGAGCTGTTTTTT. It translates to CASSTNQGAGELFF.

CDR3 in DNA: TGTGCCAGCAGTCGGGCCAGGGAGGGCGGCTACACCTTC. Translating gives CASSRAREGGYTF. The chain is built from TRBV5-6 and TRBJ1-2; perhaps TRBD1 as D (5 bases). Trimming shortened V by 5 bases and J by 8 bases, and 16 bases separated the two germline ends. This CDR3 has 13 residues. CDR1 SGHDT and CDR2 YYEEEE come from the germline V gene.

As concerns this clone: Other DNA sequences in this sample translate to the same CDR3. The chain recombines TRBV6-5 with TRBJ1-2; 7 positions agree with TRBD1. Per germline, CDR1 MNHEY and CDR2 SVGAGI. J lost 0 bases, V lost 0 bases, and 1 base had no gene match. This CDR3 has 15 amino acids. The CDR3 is CASSYSGQANYGYTF. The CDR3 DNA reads TGTGCCAGCAGTTACTCCGGACAGGCTAACTATGGCTACACCTTC.

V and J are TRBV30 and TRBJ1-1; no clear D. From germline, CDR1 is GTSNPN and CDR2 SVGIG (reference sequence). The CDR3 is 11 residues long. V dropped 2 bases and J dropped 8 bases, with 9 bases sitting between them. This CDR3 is CAWSIVREAFF. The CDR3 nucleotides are TGTGCCTGGAGTATCGTCAGGGAAGCTTTCTTT.

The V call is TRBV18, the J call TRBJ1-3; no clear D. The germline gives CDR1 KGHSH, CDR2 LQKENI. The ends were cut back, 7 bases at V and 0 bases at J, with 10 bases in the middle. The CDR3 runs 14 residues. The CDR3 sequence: CASFYTNSGNTIYF. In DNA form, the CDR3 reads TGTGCCAGCTTTTACACGAACTCTGGAAACACCATATATTTT.

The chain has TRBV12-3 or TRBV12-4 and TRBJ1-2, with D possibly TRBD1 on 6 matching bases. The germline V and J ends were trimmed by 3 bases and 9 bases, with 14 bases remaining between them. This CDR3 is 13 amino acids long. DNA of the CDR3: TGTGCCAGCAGTTTGGGTAGCGACAGGAGCTACACCTTC. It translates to CASSLGSDRSYTF.

The CDR3 spells CASRQGAEWEKLFF. DNA for the CDR3: TGTGCCAGCAGACAGGGGGCCGAATGGGAAAAACTGTTTTTT. The V and J genes are TRBV2 and TRBJ1-4; 9 nucleotides agree with TRBD1. Germline V gene lookup returns CDR1 SNHLY and CDR2 FYNNEI. The V and J ends lost 6 bases and 8 bases, in that order; junction bases with no gene match: 7. The CDR3 spans 14 residues.